These 19 T cell receptor beta chains were all obtained from the same sample, sequenced in a study of PD-1 blockade in mismatch repair-deficient tumors. TCRdb keeps only in-frame clones here, not all; method: immunoSEQ multiplex PCR. The table records 60,000 to 70,000 clones, approximately 89% of them present only once. The specimen was peripheral blood, collected 52 weeks after starting pembrolizumab. These receptors all come from an adult with mismatch repair-deficient cancer.

This clone was counted a few times. The chain combines TRBV27 with TRBJ2-7; no reliable D call. The CDR3 runs to 14 residues. Germline CDR1 is MNHEY and CDR2 is SMNVEV (reference sequence). V was clipped by 6 bases and J by 2 bases, with 14 bases between them. The CDR3 protein is CASSPYDSTYEQYF. CDR3 DNA sequence: TGTGCCAGCAGCCCTTACGACTCTACCTACGAGCAGTACTTC.

This chain connects TRBV11-2 to TRBJ2-2; D is possibly TRBD1 or TRBD2 (5 bases each). The germline V gene has CDR1 SGHAT and CDR2 FQNNGV. The CDR3 sequence is 16 residues long. Between the trimmed V and J ends, which lost 5 bases and 4 bases, there was a span of 17 bases. The CDR3 DNA reads TGTGCCAGCAGCGATACCTTCCTCGGGACCACCGGGGAGCTGTTTTTT. Translated: CASSDTFLGTTGELFF. The full variable domain, completed using reference TRBV11-2 and TRBJ2-2, is EAGVAQSPRYKIIEKRQSVAFWCNPISGHATLYWYQQILGQGPKLLIQFQNNGVVDDSQLPKDRFSAERLKGVDSTLKIQPAKLEDSAVYLCASSDTFLGTTGELFFGEGSRLTVL.

Only one count was recorded for this clone. The V gene is TRBV7-6, the J gene TRBJ2-1; 11 bases agree with TRBD2. The CDR3 loop spans 14 amino acids. Germline V CDR1 and CDR2: SGHVS, FNYEAQ. V lost 6 bases and J lost 9; bases outside the gene matches: 7. The CDR3 bases are TGTGCCAGCAGGACTTACACTAGCGGGGGTGAGCAGTTCTTC. It codes for CASRTYTSGGEQFF. The full variable domain, with the rest looked up from reference TRBV7-6 and TRBJ2-1, is GAGVSQSPRYKVTKRGQDVALRCDPISGHVSLYWYRQALGQGPEFLTYFNYEAQQDKSGLPNDRFSAERPEGSISTLTIQRTEQRDSAMYRCASRTYTSGGEQFFGPGTRLTVL.

This clone showed up just a few times. The V call is TRBV7-9, the J call TRBJ2-7; the D gene could be TRBD1 or TRBD2 (5 bases each). CDR3 length: 13 residues. CDR1 SEHNR and CDR2 FQNEAQ come from the germline V gene (reference sequence). V was pared by 0 bases and J by 2 bases, with 5 bases between. Here the CDR3 DNA reads TGTGCCAGCAGCTTAGCGGGGGCCTACGAGCAGTACTTC. Its translation is CASSLAGAYEQYF. Full variable domain (missing parts from reference TRBV7-9 and TRBJ2-7): DTGVSQNPRHKITKRGQNVTFRCDPISEHNRLYWYRQTLGQGPEFLTYFQNEAQLEKSRLLSDRFSAERPKGSFSTLEIQRTEQGDSAMYLCASSLAGAYEQYFGPGTRLTVT.

The chain links TRBV30 to TRBJ2-6; no definite D call. This CDR3 is built from 15 residues. Trimming pared 0 bases from V and 4 bases from J, leaving 10 bases between. Germline CDR1 GTSNPN, CDR2 SVGIG (reference sequence). This chain's CDR3 is CAWSVTASGANVLTF. CDR3 DNA: TGTGCCTGGAGTGTAACAGCCTCCGGGGCCAACGTCCTGACTTTC.

This sequence joins TRBV7-9 and TRBJ2-1, with D possibly being TRBD1 (6 bases). This CDR3 is built from 12 residues. V shed 5 bases and J shed 4 bases, with 6 bases lying between them. Looked up from germline, CDR1 is SEHNR and CDR2 is FQNEAQ (reference sequence). The CDR3 is CASSGQYNEQFF. CDR3 nucleotides: TGTGCCAGCAGCGGACAGTACAATGAGCAGTTCTTC.

CDR3 loop: CASSENSEEKLFF. CDR3 sequence (DNA): TGCGCCAGCAGTGAGAACTCTGAGGAAAAACTGTTTTTT. The gene calls are TRBV10-2 and TRBJ1-4; D is ambiguous. V was trimmed by 2 bases and J by 8 bases, leaving 9 bases between them. This CDR3 is built from 13 residues. Germline V gene lookup returns CDR1 WSHSY and CDR2 SAAADI.

V gene TRBV4-2 combines with J gene TRBJ1-2; D is possibly TRBD1 (5 bases). Germline CDR1 LGHNA, CDR2 YNFKEQ. Deletions cut 0 bases from V and 8 bases from J, with 10 bases between. The CDR3 loop spans 13 amino acids. The CDR3 coding sequence is TGTGCCAGCAGCCAAGACTCCAGGGTCGGCTACACCTTC. This encodes CASSQDSRVGYTF.

The V and J genes are TRBV7-3 and TRBJ2-7; D tentatively reads TRBD1 or TRBD2 (5 bases each). Trimming shortened V by 6 bases and J by 0 bases, and 15 bases separated the two germline ends. Per the germline V gene, CDR1 is SGHTA and CDR2 is FQGTGA. The CDR3 is 15 residues long. The CDR3 DNA sequence: TGTGCCAGCAGTTCCACCGGGACGGCCTCCTACGAGCAGTACTTC. It specifies CASSSTGTASYEQYF.

The chain couples TRBV28 to TRBJ1-3; D is unresolved. Germline lookup yields CDR1 MDHEN and CDR2 SYDVKM. V lost 2 bases, J lost 3 bases, and 14 bases lay in between. There are 16 residues in the CDR3. The CDR3 coding sequence is TGTGCCAGCAGTTTAAGCCATACGAGGTTTGGAAACACCATATATTTT. Translation gives CASSLSHTRFGNTIYF. Based on the CDR3 plus reference TRBV28 and TRBJ1-3, the full variable domain is DVKVTQSSRYLVKRTGEKVFLECVQDMDHENMFWYRQDPGLGLRLIYFSYDVKMKEKGDIPEGYSVSREKKERFSLILESASTNQTSMYLCASSLSHTRFGNTIYFGEGSWLTVV.

This chain connects TRBV30 to TRBJ1-4, with D possibly TRBD1 on 5 matching bases. The germline V gene encodes CDR1 GTSNPN and CDR2 SVGIG (reference sequence). Trimming left V 0 bases short and J 0 bases short, with 14 bases between. The CDR3 is 17 amino acids. CDR3 protein: CAWSVGTPGTTNEKLFF. As DNA, the CDR3 is TGTGCCTGGAGTGTAGGGACGCCCGGAACAACTAATGAAAAACTGTTTTTT.

CDR3 DNA sequence: TGTGCCAGCAGCTCAGCCGGGACAGGCGTACAGAACACTGAAGCTTTCTTT. This sequence encodes CASSSAGTGVQNTEAFF. V is TRBV5-5 and J is TRBJ1-1, with 8 bases matching TRBD1. The CDR3 spans 17 residues. Germline V CDR1 and CDR2: SGHKS, YYEKEE (reference sequence). V lost 3 bases, J lost 1 base, and 11 bases stayed unmatched.

The genes are TRBV5-1 and TRBJ1-1; possibly TRBD1 for D (6 bases). V was shortened by 0 bases and J by 4 bases, with 13 bases between the two germline ends. There are 15 residues in the CDR3. CDR1 and CDR2 from the germline V gene are SGHRS and YFSETQ. CDR3 DNA: TGCGCCAGCAGCTTGGTGGCAGGGGTTGGCACTGAAGCTTTCTTT. Translated, it gives CASSLVAGVGTEAFF.

The chain employs TRBV5-1 and TRBJ2-1; TRBD2 matches at 8 bases. Germline V CDR1 and CDR2: SGHRS, YFSETQ. The CDR3 has 16 amino acids. V was pared by 1 base and J by 7 bases, with 10 bases of the junction left unmatched. The CDR3 protein is CASSLIRLAGGNEQFF. CDR3 DNA: TGCGCCAGCAGCTTGATCCGTCTAGCGGGCGGGAATGAGCAGTTCTTC.

This sequence joins TRBV5-1 and TRBJ2-1; no definite D call. From germline, CDR1 is SGHRS and CDR2 YFSETQ. V lost 5 bases, J lost 4 bases, and 10 bases lay in between. This CDR3 spans 13 amino acids. CDR3 region: CASRLTGYNEQFF. The CDR3 DNA reads as TGCGCCAGCAGGCTAACTGGGTACAATGAGCAGTTCTTC.

This chain connects TRBV5-4 to TRBJ2-5, with 9 positions matching TRBD2. The V gene's germline CDR1 is SGHNT and CDR2 YYREEE (reference sequence). V dropped 1 base and J dropped 3; count of bases not matched to a gene: 7. The CDR3 is 16 amino acids. The chain's CDR3 is CASSLRGLAGEETQYF. The CDR3, as DNA: TGTGCCAGCAGCTTGCGTGGATTAGCGGGAGAAGAGACCCAGTACTTC.

J is TRBJ1-1 and V is TRBV19, with a tentative D call TRBD1 (5 bases). This CDR3 spans 18 amino acids. V lost 2 bases, J lost 4 bases, and 23 bases lay in between. Germline CDR1 LNHDA, CDR2 SQIVND (reference sequence). The CDR3 coding sequence is TGTGCCAGTAGTATACTCCGGGACCCGGACCCGGTGGGCACTGAAGCTTTCTTT. The encoded protein is CASSILRDPDPVGTEAFF.

The chain is built from TRBV15 and TRBJ2-1; 11 bases fit TRBD1. Germline V CDR1 and CDR2: LNHNV, YYDKDF (reference sequence). V was clipped by 5 bases and J by 7 bases; unmatched bases: 7. This CDR3 has 15 residues. In DNA form, the CDR3 reads TGTGCCACCAGCCCCCGGGACAGGGGGAGGAATGAGCAGTTCTTC. Translated, it gives CATSPRDRGRNEQFF.

The chain employs TRBV27 and TRBJ1-2, with 7 bases matching TRBD1. The CDR3 contains 16 residues. Trimming cost V 3 bases and J 6 bases; bases outside gene matches: 13. The germline V gene encodes CDR1 MNHEY and CDR2 SMNVEV (reference sequence). CDR3 protein: CASSFSGQPPLNGYTF. The CDR3 DNA reads TGTGCCAGCAGTTTCTCGGGACAGCCACCCCTCAATGGCTACACCTTC.